One sample yielded the 12 T cell receptor beta chains listed below, sequenced in a study of blood T cells in healthy people across ages. Primed by a sample-barcoded 5' primer and a J-beta primer mix, a second PCR proceeded for roughly 7 to 11 cycles. Each CDR3 protein gets one entry after TCRdb re-called the 5' RACE reads with MiXCR. The table shows 650,000 to 900,000 distinct CDR3 sequences, with around 68% occurring only once. Sequencing was performed on blood. Receptor source: a man aged 25 to 45 in good health.

This chain uses TRBV7-7 with TRBJ2-3, with D tentatively TRBD1 (8 bases). This CDR3 region has 14 residues. Germline V gives CDR1 SSHAT, CDR2 FNYEAQ (reference sequence). The V gene lost 2 bases and the J gene lost 8 bases, with 14 bases spanning the gap. This CDR3 reads CASSLSGGGSTQYF. Written as DNA, the CDR3 is TGTGCCAGCAGCTTATCAGGGGGCGGGAGTACGCAGTATTTT.

V usage is TRBV7-2 and J usage is TRBJ2-7; D remains unclear. Germline V gene sequence: CDR1 SGHTA, CDR2 FQGNSA. Deletions cut 7 bases from V and 7 bases from J, with 14 bases between. The CDR3 runs to 12 residues. The CDR3 DNA reads TGTGCCAGCACCTATGGGGAAGGGGAGCAGTACTTC. It encodes CASTYGEGEQYF.

The rearrangement uses TRBV12-3 or TRBV12-4 and TRBJ2-5, with 7 bases lining up with TRBD2. The CDR3 runs to 14 residues. Trimming cost V 3 bases and J 3 bases; bases outside gene matches: 4. CDR3 DNA: TGTGCCAGCAGTTTGAAAGCGGGGAAAGAGACCCAGTACTTC. This sequence encodes CASSLKAGKETQYF.

The chain recombines TRBV7-3 with TRBJ2-1, with TRBD2 matching over 11 bases. The CDR3 sequence is 15 residues long. Germline V CDR1 and CDR2: SGHTA, FQGTGA. With V trimmed by 4 bases and J by 7 bases, 6 bases remained unmatched. CDR3 DNA sequence: TGTGCCAGCAGCTCAACTAGCGGGGGTTGGAATGAGCAGTTCTTC. It codes for CASSSTSGGWNEQFF.

The sample holds a few counts of this clonotype. The V call is TRBV27, the J call TRBJ2-5; D may be TRBD1 (6 bases). Germline V gene sequence: CDR1 MNHEY, CDR2 SMNVEV (reference sequence). The V and J ends lost 0 bases and 5 bases respectively, with 16 bases between them. The length of the CDR3 is 16 residues. The CDR3 region has the DNA TGTGCCAGCAGTTTATCCCACAGGGTTCGGGGTGAGACCCAGTACTTC. Its translation: CASSLSHRVRGETQYF.

As to this clonotype: This may be a read error: a much more frequent sequence differs by one nucleotide. This chain links TRBV20-1 with TRBJ1-2; tentative D call: TRBD1 (5 bases). The CDR3 totals 17 residues. From germline, CDR1 is DFQATT and CDR2 SNEGSKA (reference sequence). V was cut by 0 bases and J by 0 bases, with 17 bases left in between. The CDR3 is CSARDGVLTEANYGYTF. The CDR3 coding sequence is TGCAGTGCTAGAGATGGGGTTTTGACAGAAGCTAACTATGGCTACACCTTC.

This chain connects TRBV11-2 to TRBJ2-6, with 7 bases fitting TRBD1. The J segment lost 4 bases and the V segment lost 5 bases, leaving 5 bases of the junction unmatched. The CDR3 has 15 residues. Germline V gene data show CDR1 as SGHAT and CDR2 as FQNNGV. Here the CDR3 reads CASSNDRAGANVLTF. CDR3 DNA: TGTGCCAGCAGCAACGACAGGGCCGGGGCCAACGTCCTGACTTTC.

The CDR3 DNA reads as TGTGCCAGCAGTTCTAGCGACTACGAGCAGTACTTC. Protein: CASSSSDYEQYF. The chain employs TRBV2 and TRBJ2-5; TRBD2 is a possible D gene (6 bases). The J call is in doubt because the DNA end fits TRBJ2-7 better. This CDR3 comprises 12 residues. Per the germline V gene, CDR1 is SNHLY and CDR2 is FYNNEI.

The V and J genes are TRBV7-2 and TRBJ2-7; TRBD1 matches at 7 bases. The trim removed 5 bases at V and 1 base at J, leaving 5 bases unmatched. Germline V gene sequence: CDR1 SGHTA, CDR2 FQGNSA. This CDR3 region has 14 residues. The CDR3 spells CASSARTGSYEQYF. The CDR3 region has the DNA TGTGCCAGCAGCGCGAGGACAGGTTCCTACGAGCAGTACTTC.

The chain joins TRBV7-8 to TRBJ1-1; weak D call: TRBD1 (6 bases). Trimming took off 5 bases at V and 0 bases at J, with 16 bases between the two ends. The CDR3 spans 16 residues. CDR1 SGHVS and CDR2 FQNEAQ come from the germline V gene. The CDR3, as DNA: TGTGCCAGCAGCGCCTTTACAGGGTACTTGAACACTGAAGCTTTCTTT. It codes for CASSAFTGYLNTEAFF.

In its sample, this clonotype was seen once. V usage is TRBV29-1 and J usage is TRBJ1-5; TRBD1 might be the D (5 bases). From germline, CDR1 is SQVTM and CDR2 ANQGSEA. This CDR3 region has 13 residues. V lost 4 bases to trimming and J lost 3 bases, with 10 bases between them. CDR3 sequence: CSVAGQPNQPQHF. The CDR3, as DNA: TGCAGCGTTGCTGGACAACCCAATCAGCCCCAGCATTTT.

This clonotype was seen just once. The chain combines TRBV18 with TRBJ2-1; D might be TRBD1 (6 bases). CDR1 and CDR2 (germline): KGHSH, LQKENI. This CDR3 region has 16 residues. The V end lost 3 bases, the J end lost 2 bases, and 14 bases lay between the germline ends. CDR3 in DNA: TGTGCCAGCTCACCGGCAATGGGACATACCTACAATGAGCAGTTCTTC. It yields the protein CASSPAMGHTYNEQFF.